The 23 T cell receptor beta chains in this list originate from one sample, sequenced in a study of T-cell memory formation after mild COVID-19 (TCRdb year 2021). The library was prepared using 5' RACE. Instrument on record: Illumina NovaSeq 6000. TCRdb passed the public sequencing reads through fastp at Q25 and MiXCR, retaining productive beta sequences. Records with the same CDR3 protein are collapsed into one entry carrying the most frequent genes and DNA. A total of under 600,000 distinct CDR3 sequences appear in this sample, roughly 21% of them only once. The ten largest account for 7% to 9% of the sample. Sequencing was done on a sample of PBMCs or a T cell subset sorted from them (not recorded which). These receptors were obtained from an adult woman who had mild COVID-19 (a few samples of this study predate the infection). The sample titles of this study are shuffled in the database, so cell type and time point are left out; the donor was told from shared clones.

This clonotype turned up a few times. The CDR3 DNA follows: TGCGGGGCCCGCGAAGGGTATGGCTACACCTTC. Translation: CGAREGYGYTF. The chain uses TRBV20-1 and TRBJ1-2; D possibly corresponds to TRBD1 (5 bases). CDR3 size: 11 residues. Germline V CDR1 and CDR2: DFQATT, SNEGSKA (reference sequence).

As concerns this clonotype: One end of the junction varies from germline; a read error may be responsible. V gene TRBV13 combines with J gene TRBJ2-3, with D possibly matching TRBD1 (6 bases). The CDR3 runs to 12 residues. CDR1 is PRHDT, CDR2 FYEKMQ, per germline (reference sequence). The CDR3 DNA follows: TGCGCCTGCAGCAGCCGGGCAGGGGAGCCGATTTTT. Translating gives CACSSRAGEPIF.

This clonotype was observed a few times. The genes are TRBV7-2 and TRBJ2-7, with D maybe TRBD1 (6 bases). V lost 5 bases and J lost 3, with 17 bases in between. The V gene's germline CDR1 is SGHTA and CDR2 FQGNSA. This CDR3 comprises 15 residues. CDR3 protein: CASSPQQTGFYEQYF. The CDR3 nucleotides read TGTGCCAGCAGCCCGCAGCAAACAGGGTTCTACGAGCAGTACTTC.

This clonotype showed up just a few times. The chain recombines TRBV6-5 with TRBJ1-4; a weak D match, TRBD1 (5 bases). This CDR3 is built from 15 residues. The germline V gene encodes CDR1 MNHEY and CDR2 SVGAGI. The V end was cut by 0 bases, the J end by 7 bases, with 12 bases between. In DNA, the CDR3 is TGTGCCAGCAGTTACTCAGGCAGGGTTGGTGAAAAACTGTTTTTT. Protein: CASSYSGRVGEKLFF.

The rearrangement joins TRBV7-8 to TRBJ2-5; D assignment may be TRBD1 or TRBD2 (6 bases each). Trimming removed 7 bases at V and 3 bases at J, with 21 bases between. The CDR3 is 16 amino acids. Germline V gives CDR1 SGHVS, CDR2 FQNEAQ. The DNA for the CDR3 is TGTGCCAGCATGAGACGGAGAGGGGGGCGGGAAGAGACCCAGTACTTC. The encoded protein is CASMRRRGGREETQYF.

The rearrangement joins TRBV29-1 to TRBJ2-1, with 7 bases matching TRBD1. This CDR3 contains 15 residues. Germline V gene data show CDR1 as SQVTM and CDR2 as ANQGSEA. With 4 bases clipped from V and 7 bases from J, the junction kept 13 bases outside the gene matches. CDR3 nucleotide sequence: TGCAGCGTTGTTCTTCTGGGACAGCGGATAAATGAGCAGTTCTTC. Amino acid sequence: CSVVLLGQRINEQFF.

V and J are TRBV25-1 and TRBJ2-1, with 10 bases identical to TRBD1. The germline CDR1 and CDR2 sequences are MGHDK and SYGVNS. This CDR3 is built from 18 residues. Unmatched junction bases numbered 15, after V lost 3 bases and J lost 7 bases. The CDR3 sequence: CASSDIGQGEFLGNEQFF. The CDR3 DNA follows: TGTGCCAGCAGTGATATTGGACAGGGGGAATTTTTAGGTAATGAGCAGTTCTTC.

The chain recombines TRBV6-6 with TRBJ2-6, with 7 bases identical to TRBD1. Germline CDR1 MNHNY, CDR2 SVGAGI (reference sequence). The ends lost 4 bases at V and 0 bases at J; junction bases unmatched: 6. This CDR3 has 17 amino acids. For the CDR3, the DNA is TGTGCCAGCAGTTCCGGGACAGTACCCTCTGGGGCCAACGTCCTGACTTTC. It is translated as CASSSGTVPSGANVLTF.

The chain uses TRBV5-1 and TRBJ2-5; 10 bases map to TRBD2. CDR1 and CDR2 from the germline V gene are SGHRS and YFSETQ. V was clipped by 4 bases and J by 1 base; unmatched bases: 7. This CDR3 has 16 amino acids. The CDR3 coding sequence is TGCGCCAGCAGCGCTCCTAGCGGGGGAACCCAAGAGACCCAGTACTTC. It is translated as CASSAPSGGTQETQYF.

This clonotype was found a few times. The chain joins TRBV4-1 to TRBJ2-7, with D perhaps TRBD1 or TRBD2 (5 bases each). Germline V gives CDR1 MGHRA, CDR2 YSYEKL. Trimming left V 0 bases short and J 4 bases short, with 13 bases between. This CDR3 comprises 15 residues. CDR3 coding DNA: TGCGCCAGCAGCCAAGATAGTGGGGGTTGGTACGAGCAGTACTTC. It specifies CASSQDSGGWYEQYF.

This clonotype was counted only a few times. V usage is TRBV12-3 or TRBV12-4 and J usage is TRBJ2-3; D possibly matches TRBD1 or TRBD2 (5 bases each). Between the trimmed V and J ends, which lost 5 bases and 6 bases, there was a span of 18 bases. The CDR3 totals 15 residues. The CDR3 reads CASSPSGTSSDTQYF. DNA for the CDR3: TGTGCCAGCAGTCCCTCCGGGACCAGCAGCGATACGCAGTATTTT.

The rearrangement joins TRBV6-5 to TRBJ2-7; 8 bases align to TRBD2. The CDR3 totals 15 residues. J was trimmed by 2 bases and V by 0 bases; bases with no gene match: 3. Germline V gives CDR1 MNHEY, CDR2 SVGAGI. The DNA for the CDR3 is TGTGCCAGCAGTTACTCGGCGGGGGGCCCCTACGAGCAGTACTTC. It is translated as CASSYSAGGPYEQYF.

The chain is built from TRBV29-1 and TRBJ2-1, with TRBD1 matching 8 bases. The CDR3 covers 13 residues. J gave up 9 bases and V 5 bases, and 9 bases lay outside the gene matches. CDR1 is SQVTM and CDR2 is ANQGSEA in the germline V gene. The CDR3 DNA sequence: TGCAGCGTTATGTCTTCAGGGGGCGGTGAGCAGTTCTTC. The encoded protein is CSVMSSGGGEQFF.

The chain couples TRBV7-9 to TRBJ1-2; D not certain. V lost 1 base and J lost 9, with 15 bases in between. The CDR3 covers 14 residues. The germline gives CDR1 SEHNR, CDR2 FQNEAQ (reference sequence). In DNA form, the CDR3 reads TGTGCCAGCAGCTTAGATACCAGGCCTATGAGCTACACCTTC. Translating gives CASSLDTRPMSYTF.

The chain links TRBV5-1 to TRBJ2-7; 10 nucleotides match TRBD1. This CDR3 contains 16 residues. J gave up 1 base and V 4 bases, and 8 bases lay outside the gene matches. Germline loops: CDR1 SGHRS, CDR2 YFSETQ. DNA for the CDR3: TGCGCCAGCAGCGCCCCAGGGACAGGGGTATCCTACGAGCAGTACTTC. Protein product: CASSAPGTGVSYEQYF.

This clonotype was seen only a few times. CDR3 protein: CASRNKPGAKNIQYF. The CDR3 DNA sequence: TGTGCCAGCAGGAACAAGCCGGGAGCCAAAAACATTCAGTACTTC. V and J are TRBV6-5 and TRBJ2-4; D not certain. V was shortened by 6 bases and J by 0 bases, with 12 bases between the two germline ends. Germline assignment: CDR1 MNHEY and CDR2 SVGAGI. The CDR3 covers 15 residues.

This clonotype was counted a few times. The rearrangement links TRBV7-2 to TRBJ2-3; 9 bases align to TRBD2. CDR3 length equals 15 residues. The V gene's germline CDR1 is SGHTA and CDR2 FQGNSA. Losses at the gene ends were 4 bases for V and 2 bases for J; bases not matched to a gene: 4. CDR3 region: CASSYRTSDTDTQYF. The DNA for the CDR3 is TGTGCCAGCAGCTACCGGACTAGCGACACAGATACGCAGTATTTT.

V is TRBV15 and J is TRBJ2-3, with no clear D. CDR1 and CDR2 from the germline V gene are LNHNV and YYDKDF (reference sequence). The V end lost 5 bases, the J end lost 2 bases, and 5 bases lay between the germline ends. The CDR3 contains 12 residues. The CDR3 bases are TGTGCCACCAGCGGTCTCACAGATACGCAGTATTTT. Encoded protein: CATSGLTDTQYF.

This sequence joins TRBV12-5 and TRBJ2-3; D remains ambiguous. V was trimmed by 1 base and J by 0 bases, leaving 23 bases between them. The CDR3 runs to 20 residues. Germline-derived CDR1 and CDR2 are LGHNT and FRNRAP. The CDR3 bases are TGTGCTAGTGGTTTGGCCGTACTATCTGGGCCGCAGGCCAGCACAGATACGCAGTATTTT. Translated: CASGLAVLSGPQASTDTQYF. The full variable domain, completed using reference TRBV12-5 and TRBJ2-3, is DARVTQTPRHKVTEMGQEVTMRCQPILGHNTVFWYRQTMMQGLELLAYFRNRAPLDDSGMPKDRFSAEMPDATLATLKIQPSEPRDSAVYFCASGLAVLSGPQASTDTQYFGPGTRLTVL.

On this clonotype itself: At one end, the junction sequence differs from germline, possibly due to a read error. V gene TRBV5-5 combines with J gene TRBJ1-2; TRBD1 is a possible D gene (5 bases). From germline, CDR1 is SGHKS and CDR2 YYEKEE (reference sequence). The CDR3 loop spans 12 amino acids. The CDR3 sequence: CASSLDRDRFIF. CDR3 nucleotide sequence: TGTGCCAGCAGCTTGGATAGGGACCGATTTATATTC.

This clonotype turned up a few times. The chain joins TRBV6-5 to TRBJ2-1, with TRBD2 matching over 9 bases. V shed 5 bases and J 8 bases; nucleotides not matched to a gene: 10. Germline CDR1 and CDR2: MNHEY and SVGAGI. This CDR3 has 15 residues. CDR3 in amino acids: CASSQYSGSDDEQFF. The DNA of the CDR3 is TGTGCCAGCAGTCAGTATAGCGGGAGCGACGATGAGCAGTTCTTC.

The sample holds a few counts of this clonotype. The chain links TRBV24-1 to TRBJ2-2; D is undetermined. Germline CDR1 KGHDR, CDR2 SFDVKD. The CDR3 sequence is 12 residues long. Trimming shortened V by 12 bases and J by 7 bases, and 14 bases separated the two germline ends. CDR3 in amino acids: CASLSSGGELFF. The CDR3 DNA is TGTGCCTCCCTCTCTTCCGGCGGGGAGCTGTTTTTT.

The rearrangement uses TRBV19 and TRBJ2-7, with D possibly matching TRBD1 (5 bases). Trimming took off 5 bases at V and 3 bases at J, with 20 bases between the two ends. The CDR3 totals 16 residues. The germline V gene has CDR1 LNHDA and CDR2 SQIVND (reference sequence). This CDR3 reads CASSPPGAGIFYEQYF. The DNA for the CDR3 is TGTGCCAGTAGTCCCCCTGGGGCCGGCATTTTCTACGAGCAGTACTTC.